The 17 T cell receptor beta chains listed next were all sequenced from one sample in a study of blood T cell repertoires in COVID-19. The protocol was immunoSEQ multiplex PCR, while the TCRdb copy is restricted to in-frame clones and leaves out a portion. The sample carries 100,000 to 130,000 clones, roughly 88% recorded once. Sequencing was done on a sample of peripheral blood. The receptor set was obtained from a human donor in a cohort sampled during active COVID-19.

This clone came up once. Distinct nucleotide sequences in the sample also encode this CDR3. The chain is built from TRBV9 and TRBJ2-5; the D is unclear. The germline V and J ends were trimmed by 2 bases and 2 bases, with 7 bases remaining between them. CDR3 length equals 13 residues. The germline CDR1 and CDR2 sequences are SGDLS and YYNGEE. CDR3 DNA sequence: TGTGCCAGCAGCGTTGGGCAGCAAGAGACCCAGTACTTC. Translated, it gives CASSVGQQETQYF.

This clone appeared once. This CDR3 reads CASRLVRGIEQPQHF. CDR3 nucleotides: TGTGCCAGCAGGCTCGTCCGGGGGATTGAGCAGCCCCAGCATTTT. The rearrangement joins TRBV27 to TRBJ1-5; the D gene is possibly TRBD1 (5 bases). The V end lost 6 bases, the J end lost 7 bases, and 19 bases lay between the germline ends. The CDR3 extends over 15 amino acids. The germline V gene has CDR1 MNHEY and CDR2 SMNVEV (reference sequence).

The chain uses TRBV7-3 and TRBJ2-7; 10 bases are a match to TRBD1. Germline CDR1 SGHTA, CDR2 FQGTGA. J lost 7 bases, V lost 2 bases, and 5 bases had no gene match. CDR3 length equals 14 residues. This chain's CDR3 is CASSLGTGATEQYF. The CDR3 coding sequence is TGTGCCAGCAGCTTAGGGACAGGGGCCACAGAGCAGTACTTC.

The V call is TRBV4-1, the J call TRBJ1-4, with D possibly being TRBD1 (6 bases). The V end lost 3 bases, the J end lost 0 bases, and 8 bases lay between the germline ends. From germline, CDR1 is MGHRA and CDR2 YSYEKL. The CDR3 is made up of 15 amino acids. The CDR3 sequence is CASSQTGATNEKLFF. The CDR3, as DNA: TGCGCCAGCAGCCAGACAGGTGCAACTAATGAAAAACTGTTTTTT.

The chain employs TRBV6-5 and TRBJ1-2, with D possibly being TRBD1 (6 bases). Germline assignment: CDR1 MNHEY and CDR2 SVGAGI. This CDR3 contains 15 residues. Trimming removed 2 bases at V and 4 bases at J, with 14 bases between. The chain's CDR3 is CASSYGAGDVYGYTF. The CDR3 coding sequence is TGTGCCAGCAGTTACGGGGCAGGGGATGTCTATGGCTACACCTTC.

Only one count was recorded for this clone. The CDR3 spells CASSLTSSYNEQFF. The CDR3 coding sequence is TGCGCCAGCAGCTTGACTAGCTCATACAATGAGCAGTTCTTC. The chain is built from TRBV5-1 and TRBJ2-1; tentative D call: TRBD2 (6 bases). The V and J ends lost 1 base and 4 bases respectively, with 9 bases between them. The CDR3 loop spans 14 amino acids. Germline values: CDR1 SGHRS, CDR2 YFSETQ.

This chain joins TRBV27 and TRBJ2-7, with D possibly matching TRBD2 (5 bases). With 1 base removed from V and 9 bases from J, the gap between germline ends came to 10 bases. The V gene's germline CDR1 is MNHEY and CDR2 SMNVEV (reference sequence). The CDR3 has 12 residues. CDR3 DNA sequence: TGTGCCAGCAGTTTATATGCCGGGGTGCAGTACTTC. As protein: CASSLYAGVQYF.

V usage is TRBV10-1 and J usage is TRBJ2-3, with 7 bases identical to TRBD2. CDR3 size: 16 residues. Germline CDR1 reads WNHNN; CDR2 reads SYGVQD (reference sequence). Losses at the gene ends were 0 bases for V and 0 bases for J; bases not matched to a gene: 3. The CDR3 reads CASSESLADSTDTQYF. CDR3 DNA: TGCGCCAGCAGTGAGTCGCTAGCGGACAGCACAGATACGCAGTATTTT.

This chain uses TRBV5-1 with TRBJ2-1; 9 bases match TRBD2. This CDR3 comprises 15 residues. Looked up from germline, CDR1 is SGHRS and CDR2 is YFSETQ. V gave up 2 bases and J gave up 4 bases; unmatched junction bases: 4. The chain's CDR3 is CASSLPSGAYNEQFF. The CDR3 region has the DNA TGCGCCAGCAGCTTACCTAGCGGGGCGTACAATGAGCAGTTCTTC.

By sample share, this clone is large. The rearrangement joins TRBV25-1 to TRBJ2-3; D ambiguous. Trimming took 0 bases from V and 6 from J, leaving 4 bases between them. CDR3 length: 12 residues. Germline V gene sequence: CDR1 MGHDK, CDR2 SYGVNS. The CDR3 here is CASSEYMDTQYF. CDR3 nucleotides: TGTGCCAGCAGTGAATATATGGATACGCAGTATTTT.

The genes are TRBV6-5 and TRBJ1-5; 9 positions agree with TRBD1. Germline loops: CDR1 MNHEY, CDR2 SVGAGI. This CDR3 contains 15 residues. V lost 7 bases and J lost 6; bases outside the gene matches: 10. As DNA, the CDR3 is TGTGCCAGCATCAACCGGGACAGGGAAACTCAGCCCCAGCATTTT. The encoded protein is CASINRDRETQPQHF.

CDR3 nucleotides: TGCGCCAGCACATCAGGGACTAGCGGGGCCTACGAGCAGTACTTC. It specifies CASTSGTSGAYEQYF. The chain employs TRBV10-2 and TRBJ2-7, with TRBD2 identical over 13 bases. V trimming: 7 bases; J trimming: 2 bases; junction bases outside the gene matches: 5. Germline assignment: CDR1 WSHSY and CDR2 SAAADI. The length of the CDR3 is 15 residues.

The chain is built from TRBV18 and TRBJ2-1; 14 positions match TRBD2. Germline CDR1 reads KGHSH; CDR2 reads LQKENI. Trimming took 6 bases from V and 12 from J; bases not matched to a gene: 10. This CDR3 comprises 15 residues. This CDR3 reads CASSPGLAGDLGQFF. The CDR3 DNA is TGTGCCAGCTCCCCGGGACTAGCGGGGGATTTGGGGCAGTTCTTC.

The DNA of the CDR3 is TGTGCCGCCAGGAGGACAGCAACTAATGAAAAACTGTTTTTT. Amino acid sequence: CAARRTATNEKLFF. This rearrangement joins TRBV6-6 to TRBJ1-4; tentative D call: TRBD1 (6 bases). V gave up 11 bases and J gave up 0 bases, with 13 bases separating them. This CDR3 comprises 14 residues. The germline gives CDR1 MNHNY, CDR2 SVGAGI (reference sequence).

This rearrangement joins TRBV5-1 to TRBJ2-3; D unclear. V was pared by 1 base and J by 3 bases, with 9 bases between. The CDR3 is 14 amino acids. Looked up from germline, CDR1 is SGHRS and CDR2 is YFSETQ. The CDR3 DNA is TGCGCCAGCAGCTTGACAGTTGGAACAGATACGCAGTATTTT. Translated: CASSLTVGTDTQYF.

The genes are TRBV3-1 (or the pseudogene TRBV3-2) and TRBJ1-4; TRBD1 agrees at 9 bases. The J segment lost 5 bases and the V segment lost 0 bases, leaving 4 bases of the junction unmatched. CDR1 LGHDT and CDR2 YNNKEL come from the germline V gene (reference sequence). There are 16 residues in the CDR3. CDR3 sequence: CASSQDRQGGNEKLFF. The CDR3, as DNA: TGTGCCAGCAGCCAAGATCGACAGGGGGGGAATGAAAAACTGTTTTTT.

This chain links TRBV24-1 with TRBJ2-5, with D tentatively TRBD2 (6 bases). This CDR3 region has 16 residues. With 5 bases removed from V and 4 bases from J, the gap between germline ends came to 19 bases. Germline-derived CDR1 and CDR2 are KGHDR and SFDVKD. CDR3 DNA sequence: TGTGCCACCAGTGCAGGCGGCGGCTGGGGAGGAGAGACCCAGTACTTC. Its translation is CATSAGGGWGGETQYF.